This is a list of T cell receptor beta chains from one sample in a study of blood T cell repertoires in COVID-19. Here immunoSEQ multiplex PCR was the method, and the copy in TCRdb shows in-frame clones only, minus some. The repertoire holds more than 200,000 clones, with 89% as singletons. The specimen was PBMCs or T cells enriched from blood (not recorded which). These receptors all come from a woman in her twenties or thirties with acute COVID-19. The CDR3 runs from the conserved cysteine through the conserved F or W. The order of the fields is CDR3 DNA, CDR3 protein, clone size, V gene, D gene, J gene. D genes are given only for firm matches. Clone size, where shown, is once, few, many, or a class for clones that have expanded.

CDR3nt: TGCGCCAGCAGCCAAGATTCTCGGGGGAGACGGAACACTGAAGCTTTCTTT
CDR3aa: CASSQDSRGRRNTEAFF
abundance: -
v_gene: TRBV4-1
d_gene: -
j_gene: TRBJ1-1

CDR3nt: TGTGCCTGGGTGGGAGGGAACTATGGCTACACCTTC
CDR3aa: CAWVGGNYGYTF
abundance: few
v_gene: TRBV30
d_gene: -
j_gene: TRBJ1-2

CDR3nt: TGTGCCAGTAGTATAGGGACTAGCGACCCCTACGAGCAGTACTTC
CDR3aa: CASSIGTSDPYEQYF
abundance: -
v_gene: TRBV19
d_gene: TRBD2
j_gene: TRBJ2-7

CDR3nt: TGTGCCAGCAGCCCTCAACGGGGTGGGATTAACTATGGCTACACCTTC
CDR3aa: CASSPQRGGINYGYTF
abundance: -
v_gene: TRBV7-2
d_gene: -
j_gene: TRBJ1-2

CDR3nt: TGTGCCAGCAGTGAAGCGCGGGGCTGGTCCTACGAGCAGTACTTC
CDR3aa: CASSEARGWSYEQYF
abundance: once
v_gene: TRBV6-1
d_gene: -
j_gene: TRBJ2-7

CDR3nt: TGTGCCAGCAGCTTAACCCGGGACAGTTCCAATGAGCAGTTCTTC
CDR3aa: CASSLTRDSSNEQFF
abundance: -
v_gene: TRBV7-2
d_gene: TRBD1
j_gene: TRBJ2-1

CDR3nt: TGTGCCAGCAGCCAATATACAGGGGCTTCGGGAAACGAGCAGTACTTC
CDR3aa: CASSQYTGASGNEQYF
abundance: once
v_gene: TRBV14
d_gene: TRBD1
j_gene: TRBJ2-7

CDR3nt: TGTGCCAGCAGTGAGGACAGGGGGTTCCAAGAGACCCAGTACTTC
CDR3aa: CASSEDRGFQETQYF
abundance: -
v_gene: TRBV2
d_gene: TRBD1
j_gene: TRBJ2-5

CDR3nt: TGCAGCGTTGAAATGGCGGACTATGGCTACACCTTC
CDR3aa: CSVEMADYGYTF
abundance: few
v_gene: TRBV29-1
d_gene: -
j_gene: TRBJ1-2

CDR3nt: TGTGCCAGCAGTTCGACAGGGGTTGCAACTAATGAAAAACTGTTTTTT
CDR3aa: CASSSTGVATNEKLFF
abundance: -
v_gene: TRBV6-2/TRBV6-3
d_gene: TRBD1
j_gene: TRBJ1-4

CDR3nt: TGTGCCAGCTCGGGACAGGGCGATAGGTACGAGCAGTACTTC
CDR3aa: CASSGQGDRYEQYF
abundance: -
v_gene: TRBV2
d_gene: TRBD1
j_gene: TRBJ2-7

CDR3nt: TGCGCCAGCAGCCAAGGGTCGGGAACTCAGCCCCAGCATTTT
CDR3aa: CASSQGSGTQPQHF
abundance: -
v_gene: TRBV4-1
d_gene: -
j_gene: TRBJ1-5

CDR3nt: TGTGCCAGCAGACTCACCGGGACTCCGCTAGGTACGCAGTATTTT
CDR3aa: CASRLTGTPLGTQYF
abundance: -
v_gene: TRBV11-3
d_gene: -
j_gene: TRBJ2-3

CDR3nt: TGCGCCAGCAGCGTAGACCGGGACAGGGATCATTCACCCCTCCACTTT
CDR3aa: CASSVDRDRDHSPLHF
abundance: -
v_gene: TRBV5-1
d_gene: TRBD1
j_gene: TRBJ1-6

CDR3nt: TGCGCCAGCAGCTTGGAATGGAGCGGTGAAAAACTGTTTTTT
CDR3aa: CASSLEWSGEKLFF
abundance: -
v_gene: TRBV5-1
d_gene: -
j_gene: TRBJ1-4

CDR3nt: TGTGCCAGCAGTTTGCGCAGGGGGTTAGGAAACACCATATATTTT
CDR3aa: CASSLRRGLGNTIYF
abundance: -
v_gene: TRBV28
d_gene: TRBD1
j_gene: TRBJ1-3

CDR3nt: TGTGCCAGCAGTGGGAAGACTGGCGAAGATTCACCCCTCCACTTT
CDR3aa: CASSGKTGEDSPLHF
abundance: -
v_gene: TRBV25-1
d_gene: -
j_gene: TRBJ1-6

CDR3nt: TGTGCCAGCAGCCAGGGGACAGGGAATCAGCCCCAGCATTTT
CDR3aa: CASSQGTGNQPQHF
abundance: -
v_gene: TRBV3-1/TRBV3-2
d_gene: TRBD1
j_gene: TRBJ1-5

CDR3nt: TGTGCCAGCAGCCCGGGGGGGGCGAACACCGGGGAGCTGTTTTTT
CDR3aa: CASSPGGANTGELFF
abundance: -
v_gene: TRBV3-1/TRBV3-2
d_gene: TRBD2
j_gene: TRBJ2-2

CDR3nt: TGTGCCAGCAGCCAAGATGGACAGGGTGTCGGAAAACTGTTTTTT
CDR3aa: CASSQDGQGVGKLFF
abundance: -
v_gene: TRBV14
d_gene: TRBD1
j_gene: TRBJ1-4

CDR3nt: TGTGCCAGCTCACCCGCGACAGCAGCCTACGAGCAGTACTTC
CDR3aa: CASSPATAAYEQYF
abundance: -
v_gene: TRBV18
d_gene: -
j_gene: TRBJ2-7

CDR3nt: TGTGCCTGGAGTCTAGGTACGCAGTATTTT
CDR3aa: CAWSLGTQYF
abundance: -
v_gene: TRBV30
d_gene: -
j_gene: TRBJ2-3

CDR3nt: TGTGCCAGCAGCTCCGGGTCGGGAGGAGATACGCAGTATTTT
CDR3aa: CASSSGSGGDTQYF
abundance: -
v_gene: TRBV11-2
d_gene: TRBD2
j_gene: TRBJ2-3

CDR3nt: TGTGCCAGCAGGGCCGCCTGGTTAGGGGCCCCGAAGAATGAAAAACTGTTTTTT
CDR3aa: CASRAAWLGAPKNEKLFF
abundance: -
v_gene: TRBV28
d_gene: -
j_gene: TRBJ1-4

CDR3nt: TGTGCCAGCAGTTACACACCGCAGGGGGTAATCAGCGAGCAGTACTTC
CDR3aa: CASSYTPQGVISEQYF
abundance: -
v_gene: TRBV6-2/TRBV6-3
d_gene: TRBD1
j_gene: TRBJ2-7

CDR3nt: TGTGCCAGCAGTGAAGGGGTTGGACTAGCGGGGGGCGAGCAGTACTTC
CDR3aa: CASSEGVGLAGGEQYF
abundance: -
v_gene: TRBV6-1
d_gene: TRBD2
j_gene: TRBJ2-7

CDR3nt: TGTGCCAGTCTAGGGGGTGCCGCTGGAAACACCATATATTTT
CDR3aa: CASLGGAAGNTIYF
abundance: -
v_gene: TRBV3-1/TRBV3-2
d_gene: -
j_gene: TRBJ1-3

CDR3nt: TGTGCCAGCAGCGTAGTAGGCACTAGCGGCCGCACAGATACGCAGTATTTT
CDR3aa: CASSVVGTSGRTDTQYF
abundance: once
v_gene: TRBV9
d_gene: TRBD2
j_gene: TRBJ2-3

CDR3nt: TGTGCCAGCAGTCAGTCCCTAGCGGGGGGGCGGGATACGCAGTATTTT
CDR3aa: CASSQSLAGGRDTQYF
abundance: few
v_gene: TRBV25-1
d_gene: TRBD2
j_gene: TRBJ2-3

CDR3nt: TGTGCCAGCAGCTTGAGCGTCAGGGGGCCCGGAAACACCATATATTTT
CDR3aa: CASSLSVRGPGNTIYF
abundance: -
v_gene: TRBV5-4
d_gene: TRBD1
j_gene: TRBJ1-3

CDR3nt: TGCGCCAGCAGTGAGTCGAAGACAGGGTTCTATGGCTACACCTTC
CDR3aa: CASSESKTGFYGYTF
abundance: once
v_gene: TRBV10-2
d_gene: TRBD1
j_gene: TRBJ1-2

CDR3nt: TGTGCCACCTCCAGGGACTCCCTATCCTACGAGCAGTACTTC
CDR3aa: CATSRDSLSYEQYF
abundance: -
v_gene: TRBV6-5
d_gene: -
j_gene: TRBJ2-7

CDR3nt: TGTGCCAGCAGGCCCCAGGGAACCGGGGAGCTGTTTTTT
CDR3aa: CASRPQGTGELFF
abundance: -
v_gene: TRBV2
d_gene: -
j_gene: TRBJ2-2

CDR3nt: TGTGCCAGCAGTTTAGGGCCGAATTTCTGGCATTTT
CDR3aa: CASSLGPNFWHF
abundance: -
v_gene: TRBV28
d_gene: -
j_gene: TRBJ1-5

CDR3nt: TGCGCCAGCAGCCTGCGGGACAGGGGTGCCTACGAGCAGTACTTC
CDR3aa: CASSLRDRGAYEQYF
abundance: few
v_gene: TRBV4-1
d_gene: TRBD1
j_gene: TRBJ2-7

CDR3nt: TGTGCCAGTCAGGTCTCCAGCTCCTACGAGCAGTACTTC
CDR3aa: CASQVSSSYEQYF
abundance: -
v_gene: TRBV5-6
d_gene: -
j_gene: TRBJ2-7

CDR3nt: TGCGCCAGCAGCTCCCCGGACAGGGGGAATTCACCCCTCCACTTT
CDR3aa: CASSSPDRGNSPLHF
abundance: -
v_gene: TRBV5-1
d_gene: TRBD1
j_gene: TRBJ1-6

CDR3nt: TGTGCCAGCAGCCAAGCTCTGGGGAGCTCTGGGGCCAACGTCCTGACTTTC
CDR3aa: CASSQALGSSGANVLTF
abundance: -
v_gene: TRBV3-1/TRBV3-2
d_gene: -
j_gene: TRBJ2-6

CDR3nt: TGTGCCAGTAGTATAGACCGGACAGGAGGTTTCTATCAGCCCCAGCATTTT
CDR3aa: CASSIDRTGGFYQPQHF
abundance: -
v_gene: TRBV19
d_gene: TRBD1
j_gene: TRBJ1-5

CDR3nt: TGTGCCAGCTCCCTCGGGGACAGCTCACCCCTCCACTTT
CDR3aa: CASSLGDSSPLHF
abundance: -
v_gene: TRBV6-5
d_gene: TRBD1
j_gene: TRBJ1-6

CDR3nt: TGTGCCAGCAGCGACCCGGGACAGGGGGCACTAGCGGGGGGCTCCTACAATGAGCAGTTCTTC
CDR3aa: CASSDPGQGALAGGSYNEQFF
abundance: -
v_gene: TRBV3-1/TRBV3-2
d_gene: -
j_gene: TRBJ2-1

CDR3nt: TGTGCCAGTATAGGGACAGCGGATAATTCACCCCTCCACTTT
CDR3aa: CASIGTADNSPLHF
abundance: few
v_gene: TRBV19
d_gene: TRBD1
j_gene: TRBJ1-6

CDR3nt: TGTGCCAGCAGCCCCGGGTTGAACAGGGTGGGCGGCTACACCTTC
CDR3aa: CASSPGLNRVGGYTF
abundance: -
v_gene: TRBV7-8
d_gene: -
j_gene: TRBJ1-2

CDR3nt: TGTGCCAGCAGCGCGGGGACCCGGCGACAGGGTTTCAGTTCACCCCTCCACTTT
CDR3aa: CASSAGTRRQGFSSPLHF
abundance: -
v_gene: TRBV9
d_gene: TRBD1
j_gene: TRBJ1-6

CDR3nt: TGCGCCAGCAGCGGACAGACTGAAGCTTTCTTT
CDR3aa: CASSGQTEAFF
abundance: -
v_gene: TRBV10-1
d_gene: -
j_gene: TRBJ1-1

CDR3nt: TGTGCCAGCAGCCAGACTGGTGAAGCTTTCTTT
CDR3aa: CASSQTGEAFF
abundance: -
v_gene: TRBV3-1/TRBV3-2
d_gene: -
j_gene: TRBJ1-1

CDR3nt: TGCGCCAGCAGCCAGTCAGGGACTAACTATGGCTACACCTTC
CDR3aa: CASSQSGTNYGYTF
abundance: -
v_gene: TRBV4-3
d_gene: -
j_gene: TRBJ1-2

CDR3nt: TGCGCCAGCAGCGAGCGGGGGGGCAAGCAAGAGCAGTACTTC
CDR3aa: CASSERGGKQEQYF
abundance: -
v_gene: TRBV4-1
d_gene: TRBD2
j_gene: TRBJ2-7